The entry below describes one T cell receptor (beta chain). Its specificity is not known. This entry comes from a study of T cell responses to AZD1222 COVID-19 vaccine. Sequencing used immunoSEQ multiplex PCR; TCRdb keeps in-frame clones, though not all of them. Altogether about 120,000 clones are present, roughly 89% being singletons, with the ten largest covering under 9%. The CDR3 has 15 amino acids. Germline trimming cut 5 bases from V and 13 bases from J; bases unmatched to any gene: 13. The germline V gene encodes CDR1 LNHNV and CDR2 YYDKDF (reference sequence). General study points: Only 5 to 7 AZD1222 recipients tested seropositive at baseline. Reportedly, nearly half of unique spike TCRs recognized epitopes outside B.1.351/B.1.1.7 mutations. Spike-specific TCR repertoires showed rising breadth and depth after two AZD1222 doses. It should be noted that donors were predominantly white British and more often female, and clonal diversity was possibly underestimated.

This clonotype originated in an adult in good health. The rearrangement uses TRBV15 and TRBJ1-4; 10 bases align to TRBD1. This specimen was peripheral blood, taken on day 0 of AZD1222 vaccination. CDR3: CATSRDRGGYSPLFF. CDR3 nucleotide sequence: TGTGCCACCAGCCGGGACAGGGGAGGATATTCCCCACTGTTTTTT. Full variable domain (rest looked up from reference TRBV15 and TRBJ1-4): DAMVIQNPRYQVTQFGKPVTLSCSQTLNHNVMYWYQQKSSQAPKLLFHYYDKDFNNEADTPDNFQSRRPNTSFCFLDIRSPGLGDTAMYLCATSRDRGGYSPLFFGSGTQLSVL.